This entry lists 14 T cell receptor beta chains sequenced from one sample in a study of blood T cell repertoires in COVID-19. Using immunoSEQ multiplex PCR, the repertoire was profiled, and TCRdb retains in-frame clones only, with some absent. The table records around 200,000 clones, about nine tenths of them present only once. Sequencing was done on a sample of peripheral blood. The receptors come from a man aged 70 or older with acute or convalescent COVID-19.

This chain joins TRBV12-3 or TRBV12-4 and TRBJ1-2; TRBD1 is a possible D gene (5 bases). The V end lost 3 bases, the J end lost 7 bases, and 9 bases lay between the germline ends. CDR3 length: 12 amino acids. As DNA, the CDR3 is TGTGCCAGCAGTTTGTACAGGCCTGGCTACACCTTC. Its translation is CASSLYRPGYTF.

This chain links TRBV6-5 with TRBJ2-1; 10 positions agree with TRBD2. With 2 bases clipped from V and 7 bases from J, the junction kept 8 bases outside the gene matches. The germline CDR1 and CDR2 sequences are MNHEY and SVGAGI. The CDR3 length is 16 residues. The CDR3 region is CASSYRGLASGNEQFF. CDR3 nucleotide sequence: TGTGCCAGCAGTTACCGGGGACTAGCGTCTGGGAATGAGCAGTTCTTC.

This clone was detected only a few times. The chain links TRBV5-6 to TRBJ1-3, with D tentatively TRBD1 (6 bases). The V and J ends lost 1 base and 4 bases respectively, with 12 bases between them. CDR3 length equals 15 residues. Germline V CDR1 and CDR2: SGHDT, YYEEEE. The CDR3 loop reads CASSLWGLSGNTIYF. The CDR3 nucleotides are TGTGCCAGCAGCTTGTGGGGGCTCTCCGGAAACACCATATATTTT.

This clone was picked up one time. V is TRBV11-3 and J is TRBJ2-7, with 7 nucleotides matching TRBD1. Unmatched junction bases numbered 4, after V lost 5 bases and J lost 0 bases. This CDR3 region has 14 residues. Per the germline V gene, CDR1 is SGHNT and CDR2 is YENEEA. The CDR3, as DNA: TGTGCCAGCAGCCCCCGGGACAGCTCCTACGAGCAGTACTTC. As protein: CASSPRDSSYEQYF.

This chain connects TRBV5-1 to TRBJ2-7; 8 bases line up with TRBD2. The J segment lost 6 bases and the V segment lost 1 base, leaving 9 bases of the junction unmatched. This CDR3 contains 15 residues. From germline, CDR1 is SGHRS and CDR2 YFSETQ. The CDR3 region has the DNA TGCGCCAGCAGCTTGACTAGGACTAGCCACGGCGAGCAGTACTTC. It codes for CASSLTRTSHGEQYF.

This clone was observed a handful of times. The CDR3 region has the DNA TGTGCCAGCTCACCGGACAGGGATCAGCCCCAGCATTTT. Its protein is CASSPDRDQPQHF. The V call is TRBV18, the J call TRBJ1-5, with 8 bases lining up with TRBD1. V trimming: 3 bases; J trimming: 5 bases; junction bases outside the gene matches: 0. Germline CDR1 KGHSH, CDR2 LQKENI. The CDR3 runs to 13 residues.

This clone appeared a few times. The V gene is TRBV28, the J gene TRBJ1-1; D remains unclear. Per the germline V gene, CDR1 is MDHEN and CDR2 is SYDVKM. The germline V and J ends were trimmed by 3 bases and 6 bases, with 11 bases remaining between them. The CDR3 is 13 amino acids. This CDR3 is CASSFRLLSEAFF. CDR3 in DNA: TGTGCCAGCAGTTTCCGTCTCCTCTCTGAAGCTTTCTTT.

The chain couples TRBV4-3 to TRBJ2-5; D possibly corresponds to TRBD2 (6 bases). Per germline, CDR1 LGHNA and CDR2 YSLEER. V lost 3 bases and J 7 bases, leaving 18 bases between the germline ends. The length of the CDR3 is 15 residues. The CDR3 DNA sequence: TGCGCCAGCAGCCAGGAGGGCCCCTCGGGTCCGACCCAGTACTTC. Protein product: CASSQEGPSGPTQYF.

V usage is TRBV5-6 and J usage is TRBJ1-3, with D unclear. CDR1 and CDR2 from the germline V gene are SGHDT and YYEEEE. The CDR3 consists of 15 residues. Trimming took 1 base from V and 0 from J, leaving 8 bases between them. The CDR3 loop is CASSLPGSSGNTIYF. The CDR3 DNA follows: TGTGCCAGCAGCTTGCCGGGGAGCTCTGGAAACACCATATATTTT.

The chain couples TRBV29-1 to TRBJ1-5; 7 nucleotides align to TRBD1. This CDR3 comprises 14 residues. V shed 6 bases, J shed 3 bases, and the junction held 8 bases outside the gene matches. Germline values: CDR1 SQVTM, CDR2 ANQGSEA. DNA for the CDR3: TGCAGCGTAACGAGGGGGCTCTTCAATCAGCCCCAGCATTTT. Amino acid sequence: CSVTRGLFNQPQHF.

The gene calls are TRBV2 and TRBJ1-1; D is uncertain. The CDR3 runs 11 residues. Trimming cost V 6 bases and J 8 bases, with 10 bases left between them. Germline V gene sequence: CDR1 SNHLY, CDR2 FYNNEI. In DNA form, the CDR3 reads TGTGCCAGCAGCCCACAAGTGGAAGCTTTCTTT. It yields the protein CASSPQVEAFF.

The V and J genes are TRBV12-5 and TRBJ2-5; D unclear. V lost 1 base and J lost 5, with 14 bases in between. Germline CDR1 reads LGHNT; CDR2 reads FRNRAP. This CDR3 region has 15 residues. This CDR3 is CASGLEWQVRETQYF. The CDR3 DNA follows: TGTGCTAGTGGTTTGGAGTGGCAGGTCAGGGAGACCCAGTACTTC.

The rearrangement joins TRBV2 to TRBJ2-3; maybe TRBD2 (6 bases). This CDR3 is 12 amino acids long. Trimming left V 6 bases short and J 4 bases short, with 8 bases between. CDR1 is SNHLY and CDR2 is FYNNEI in the germline V gene. CDR3 in amino acids: CASRTGADTQYF. CDR3 DNA: TGTGCCAGCAGGACGGGAGCAGATACGCAGTATTTT.

V usage is TRBV19 and J usage is TRBJ1-5, with 8 bases fitting TRBD1. The germline V gene has CDR1 LNHDA and CDR2 SQIVND (reference sequence). The CDR3 runs to 15 residues. The J segment lost 7 bases and the V segment lost 5 bases, leaving 10 bases of the junction unmatched. The CDR3 spells CASSPRTGRGQPQHF. CDR3 coding DNA: TGTGCCAGTAGTCCCCGGACAGGGCGGGGACAGCCCCAGCATTTT. The full variable domain, with the rest looked up from reference TRBV19 and TRBJ1-5, is DGGITQSPKYLFRKEGQNVTLSCEQNLNHDAMYWYRQDPGQGLRLIYYSQIVNDFQKGDIAEGYSVSREKKESFPLTVTSAQKNPTAFYLCASSPRTGRGQPQHFGDGTRLSIL.